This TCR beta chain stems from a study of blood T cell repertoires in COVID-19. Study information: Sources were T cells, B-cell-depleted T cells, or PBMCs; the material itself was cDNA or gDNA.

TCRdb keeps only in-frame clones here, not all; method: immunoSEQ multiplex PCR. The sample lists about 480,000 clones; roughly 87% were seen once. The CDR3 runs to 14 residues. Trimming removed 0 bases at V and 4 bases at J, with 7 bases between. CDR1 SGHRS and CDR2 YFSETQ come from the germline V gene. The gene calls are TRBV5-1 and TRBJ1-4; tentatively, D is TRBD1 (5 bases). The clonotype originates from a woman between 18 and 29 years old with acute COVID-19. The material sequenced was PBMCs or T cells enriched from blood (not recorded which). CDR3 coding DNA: TGCGCCAGCAGCTTGGAGGGGAATAATGAAAAACTGTTTTTT. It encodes CASSLEGNNEKLFF. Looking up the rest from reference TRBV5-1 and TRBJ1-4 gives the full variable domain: KAGVTQTPRYLIKTRGQQVTLSCSPISGHRSVSWYQQTPGQGLQFLFEYFSETQRNKGNFPGRFSGRQFSNSRSEMNVSTLELGDSALYLCASSLEGNNEKLFFGSGTQLSVL.